This entry features one TCR beta chain sequence. Germline values: CDR1 SGHTS, CDR2 YDEGEE. This CDR3 contains 16 residues. Trimming pared 0 bases from V and 0 bases from J, leaving 10 bases between. This entry belongs to a study of T cell changes during pregnancy in multiple sclerosis. The method was immunoSEQ multiplex PCR; TCRdb's version includes in-frame clones alone and lacks a portion of them. The data hold about 68,000 clones, with about 89% observed a single time. The chain is built from TRBV5-8 and TRBJ1-3, with D unresolved. Here the sequenced sample was peripheral blood, taken in the second trimester of pregnancy. The receptor was derived from a female donor with multiple sclerosis, enrolled in a pregnancy study. CDR3 loop: CASSLESLLSGNTIYF. CDR3 nucleotides: TGTGCCAGCAGCTTGGAGTCCCTACTCTCTGGAAACACCATATATTTT.